This T cell receptor beta chain was retrieved from a study of blood T cells in healthy people across ages. Ranging in age from roughly 6 to 90, the donors were healthy Caucasian individuals from Russia. Using a J-beta primer mix together with a sample-barcoded 5' primer, a second PCR was run for roughly 6 to 12 cycles. TCRdb reprocessed the 5' RACE reads with MiXCR, giving one entry per CDR3 protein. In the table there are some 1.6 million distinct CDR3 sequences, almost 35% of which are singletons. Trimming took 0 bases from V and 6 from J; bases not matched to a gene: 6. Germline V gene data show CDR1 as SGHRS and CDR2 as YFSETQ. This CDR3 contains 16 residues.

The chain links TRBV5-1 to TRBJ2-3, with 11 bases matching TRBD2. Material: blood. The sequence was obtained from a woman aged 25 to 39 in good health. CDR3 protein: CASSLAALAGADTQYF. CDR3 sequence (DNA): TGCGCCAGCAGCTTGGCCGCACTAGCGGGAGCCGATACGCAGTATTTT. Drawing the rest from reference TRBV5-1 and TRBJ2-3, the complete variable domain is KAGVTQTPRYLIKTRGQQVTLSCSPISGHRSVSWYQQTPGQGLQFLFEYFSETQRNKGNFPGRFSGRQFSNSRSEMNVSTLELGDSALYLCASSLAALAGADTQYFGPGTRLTVL.